The clone carrying this T cell receptor (beta chain) was seen ten or more times. The antigen remains unidentified. This specimen comes from a study of T-cell memory formation after mild COVID-19. The study, taken as a whole, reports: Clones shrinking from day 15 to 85 showed even CD4/CD8 mixes; later expanders tilted CD4+.

Trimming left V 4 bases short and J 6 bases short, with 14 bases between. CDR3 length: 13 residues. Per the germline V gene, CDR1 is SGHRS and CDR2 is YFSETQ. TCR alpha and TCR beta cDNA libraries carrying sample barcodes and UMIs came from 5'RACE with constant-segment primers. MiXCR, applied by TCRdb to the 5' RACE reads, yields one record per CDR3 protein. This sample has 450,000 to 650,000 distinct CDR3 sequences; 20% to 25% occur once, and the top ten carry about 8.4%. J is TRBJ2-7 and V is TRBV5-1, with TRBD1 as a possible D gene (5 bases). The clonotype originates from an adult woman who had mild COVID-19 (a few samples of this study predate the infection). Cell type and time point are not known. Sequencing was performed on PBMCs or a T cell subset sorted from them (not recorded which). The CDR3 reads CASSTRQPGEQYF. In DNA, the CDR3 is TGCGCCAGCAGCACTCGACAGCCTGGCGAGCAGTACTTC. The variable domain in full, with the rest retrieved from reference TRBV5-1 and TRBJ2-7, is KAGVTQTPRYLIKTRGQQVTLSCSPISGHRSVSWYQQTPGQGLQFLFEYFSETQRNKGNFPGRFSGRQFSNSRSEMNVSTLELGDSALYLCASSTRQPGEQYFGPGTRLTVT.